This is a list of T cell receptor beta chains from one sample in a study of T-cell reconstitution after alpha-beta-depleted transplantation in children. TCRdb processed the PCR reads anew with MiXCR; each CDR3 protein has one entry. The data hold roughly 610,000 distinct CDR3 sequences, with over 9.5% observed a single time. The sequenced sample was PBMCs from the stem cell graft donor, obtained from the stem cell graft. All receptors derive from a human donor who donated a stem cell graft to a child with acute myeloid leukemia. Both conserved end residues are part of each CDR3. The order of the fields is J gene, D gene, clone size, V gene, CDR3 protein, CDR3 DNA. The D gene is left open where the match is weak. Some rows have no size entry. The others give once, few or many, or a class for an expanded clone.

TRBJ1-5 TRBD1 few TRBV20-1 CSAKRDGGGAFNQPQHF TGCAGTGCGAAGAGAGATGGAGGGGGCGCCTTCAATCAGCCCCAGCATTTT
TRBJ2-7 NA NA TRBV3-1 CASSQGLEGEQYF TGTGCCAGCAGCCAGGGTCTAGAGGGCGAGCAGTACTTC
TRBJ2-2 NA few TRBV9 CASSVAVMNTGELFF TGTGCCAGCAGCGTAGCTGTGATGAACACCGGGGAGCTGTTTTTT
TRBJ1-2 NA NA TRBV20-1 CSARFGGEGYTF TGCAGTGCTAGGTTCGGGGGCGAAGGCTACACCTTC
TRBJ2-7 NA few TRBV20-1 CSAPRGHEQYF TGCAGTGCTCCCCGGGGCCACGAGCAGTACTTC
TRBJ2-7 TRBD1 many TRBV28 CASKTGTGFYEQYF TGTGCCAGCAAGACCGGGACAGGGTTTTACGAGCAGTACTTC
TRBJ1-3 TRBD1 NA TRBV5-1 CASSSTGSGTGDLSGNTIYF TGCGCCAGCAGCTCTACTGGGTCCGGGACAGGGGATCTCTCGGGAAACACCATATATTTT
TRBJ2-2 NA many TRBV28 CASSNPRADGELFF TGTGCCAGCAGTAATCCTCGTGCGGACGGGGAGCTGTTTTTT
TRBJ2-3 TRBD2 few TRBV10-3 CAISESMAGGTDTQYF TGTGCCATCAGTGAGTCGATGGCGGGAGGAACAGATACGCAGTATTTT
TRBJ2-1 NA few TRBV3-1 CASSLTRGGQFF TGTGCCAGCAGCCTGACCAGAGGGGGGCAGTTCTTC
TRBJ2-7 TRBD2 many TRBV7-2 CASTPWGLGAYEQYF TGTGCCAGCACCCCATGGGGACTAGGGGCCTACGAGCAGTACTTC
TRBJ2-3 NA NA TRBV7-2 CASSLEAYTDTQYF TGTGCCAGCAGCTTAGAGGCCTACACAGATACGCAGTATTTT
TRBJ2-5 TRBD1 few TRBV12-3/TRBV12-4 CASRAGTDLKETQYF TGTGCCAGCAGAGCCGGGACAGATCTCAAGGAGACCCAGTACTTC
TRBJ2-2 NA many TRBV7-3 CASSLHGELFF TGTGCCAGCAGCTTACACGGGGAGCTGTTTTTT
TRBJ2-2 NA few TRBV5-1 CASGPDSTTGELFF TGCGCCAGCGGCCCCGATTCTACCACCGGGGAGCTGTTTTTT
TRBJ2-7 TRBD1 few TRBV27 CASSLLGQGANYEQYF TGTGCCAGCAGTTTACTGGGACAGGGGGCGAACTACGAGCAGTACTTC
TRBJ2-7 NA few TRBV29-1 CSATVGEQYF TGCAGCGCCACGGTAGGCGAGCAGTACTTC
TRBJ1-2 NA NA TRBV12-3/TRBV12-4 CASSPRCEIGYTF TGTGCCAGCAGCCCCCGGTGCGAAATTGGCTACACCTTC
TRBJ2-7 TRBD1 many TRBV7-9 CASSPPGQGMYEQYF TGTGCCAGCAGCCCTCCGGGACAGGGGATGTACGAGCAGTACTTC
TRBJ2-3 TRBD1 NA TRBV7-3 CASSFRQGSADTQYF TGTGCCAGCAGCTTCCGACAGGGATCAGCAGATACGCAGTATTTT
TRBJ1-3 NA many TRBV29-1 CSVEGAGNTIYF TGCAGCGTTGAAGGTGCGGGAAACACCATATATTTT
TRBJ2-7 NA few TRBV12-3/TRBV12-4 CASSLVGFEQYF TGTGCCAGCAGTTTGGTAGGGTTCGAGCAGTACTTC